This T cell receptor beta chain stems from a study of shared clonotypes between healthy human individuals (dated by TCRdb to 2020 to 2022). Describing the broader study: A few men and two women, aged 18 to 49 years, made up the cohort. Per donor, three plates each were used for CD4 naive and CD4 memory, two for CD8 naive, and one for CD8 memory. To estimate repertoire size and how much clonotype sharing occurs between individuals, the study deeply sequenced the blood TCR repertoires of about 5 healthy adults. Libraries were prepared and TCR repertoires were sequenced by different laboratories using diverse techniques, in order to increase sequencing depth and limit assay-specific biases. Leukapheresis yielded between about 0.8 and 8.9 billion PBMCs per donor.

Based on the germline V gene, the CDR1 and CDR2 sequences are SNHLY and FYNNEI. The V end loses 3 bases and the J end loses 12 bases, and a stretch of 21 bases separates them. Including cysteine and phenylalanine, the CDR3 has 15 amino acids. Here the CDR3 DNA is all that survives: 45 bases in frame from base 1. Using the deep immunoSEQ assay, multiplex PCR amplified TCR CDR3 regions from genomic DNA. Genomic DNA extracted from each cell subset was distributed evenly over all wells of several immunoSEQ 96-well plates, and each plate served as one replicate. For sorted subsets, each replicate PCR was loaded with roughly 0.2 ug genomic DNA, equivalent to some 27,000 T cell genomes. Purified libraries were measured with a Qubit 3.0 fluorometer, size-checked on a Bioanalyzer 2100, and measured again with the KAPA Library Quantification kit. Every immunoSEQ 96-well plate was sequenced on a dedicated single-read 150-cycle Illumina NextSeq 550 flow cell. In the source study's methods: Because only junctional sequences without quality scores were contained in the immunoSEQ output, filtering matching that applied to full-length reads could not be performed. Sequences were annotated with PyIR, a Python wrapper for IgBLAST v1.9, and V/J genes and CDR3 were assigned using IMGT germline references. Reads with weak V/J assignments (E-value above 1e-6), missing CDR3, stop codons, out-of-frame junctions, or ambiguous translated residues were removed. A V3J clonotype was defined by an identical inferred V gene, J gene, and CDR3 amino acid sequence. Percentage overlap between repertoires was calculated by dividing the number of shared unique clonotypes by the size of the smaller repertoire. RTK rarefaction, the Chao1 estimator, and Recon v2.1 estimates of unobserved clonotypes were used to assess repertoire richness. OLGA was used to compute generation probabilities for all TCRbeta clonotypes that the gDNA method yielded from a handful of donors. TCRdb's version of the immuneACCESS table is confined to in-frame rearrangements and falls short of the full clone set. An unresolved V gene accounts for under half of the shortfall where checked; the remainder is of unknown origin. V, J and clone size were drawn from that table, and D and trimming were deduced from the DNA. The sample table contains approximately 2,000,000 clones; only one count was recorded for less than 95% of them. 0.37% of the sample goes to the ten largest clones.

On this clone: Its recognized antigen is unknown. Within one base of it there is no much larger clone, and no base qualities were kept.

Donors were healthy HIV-negative adults with no recently reported acute infections or vaccinations. Every donor was a Caucasian adult living in Nashville, Tennessee, USA. CD4+ T cells were enriched through magnetic negative selection, after which naive cells were positively selected on CD45RA and the remaining negative fraction served as the memory subset. After blood collection by leukapheresis, PBMCs were isolated using Ficoll-Histopaque density gradient centrifugation and then cryopreserved in the vapor phase of liquid nitrogen. Analytical flow cytometry was used to check the purity and quantity of every magnetically sorted T cell population. Genomic DNA was isolated from every sorted fraction and measured by UV absorbance on a Nanodrop 2000c. Study-wide findings and limitations: Incomplete sequencing was indicated by rarefaction of sorted-subset datasets, despite the large sequencing depth. Roughly 5% of naive CD4, around 3.6% of naive CD8, 2.3% of memory CD4, and approximately 0.39% of memory CD8 clonotypes were shared across several donors. Estimated clonotype richness was generally larger for naive than for memory subsets. Compared with non-shared clonotypes, clonotypes shared by all four sorted-subset donors had higher generation probabilities. Based on pairwise subsampling, the degree of clonotype sharing among donors was expected to be affected by sequencing depth. Sampling was limited to blood, and TCR repertoires in tissue likely differ from TCR repertoires in blood. The small number of donors limited the genetic and exposure-history diversity represented.

The source is a man aged 18 to 30 in good health. Some clones in this sample may be carry-over from other donors' samples. The chain is made from TRBV2 and TRBJ2-1, and the D gene may be TRBD2, 6 bases matching. Sequenced sample: naive CD4+ T cells from PBMCs. Explained via the paper, the cell subset or site label denotes: CD45RA+ positively selected. The CDR3 loop reads CASSEGGANTKGQFF. The bases are TGTGCCAGCAGTGAGGGCGGGGCGAACACGAAGGGGCAGTTCTTC.